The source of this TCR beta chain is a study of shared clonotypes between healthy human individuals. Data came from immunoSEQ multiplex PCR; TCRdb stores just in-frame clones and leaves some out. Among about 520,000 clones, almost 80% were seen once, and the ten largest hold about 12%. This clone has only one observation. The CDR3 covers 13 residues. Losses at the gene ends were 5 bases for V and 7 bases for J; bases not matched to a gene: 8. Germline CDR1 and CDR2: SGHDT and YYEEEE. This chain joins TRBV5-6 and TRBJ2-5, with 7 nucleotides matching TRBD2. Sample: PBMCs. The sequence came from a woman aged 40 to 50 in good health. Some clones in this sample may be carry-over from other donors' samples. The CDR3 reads CASRYERGGTQYF. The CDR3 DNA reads TGTGCCAGCAGATATGAGCGGGGAGGGACCCAGTACTTC.